This paragraph reports one T cell receptor beta chain. It has no known antigen specificity. This may be a read error, as it is one base from a much larger clone. Lymph node samples came from the axillary draining lymph nodes of breast cancer patients. The data stem from a study of breast tumors, draining lymph nodes, adjacent tissues (dated by TCRdb to about 2016). Some background on the complete study: The study compared TCR beta repertoires across tumor, adjacent nontumor tissue and axillary lymph nodes from breast cancer patients. In human breast cancer, the study set out to evaluate how tumor, surrounding tissue and draining lymph node repertoires relate to one another and whether T cells may move between these sites. What the study reported, not specific to this receptor: Tumor T-cell repertoires showed less diversity than lymph node repertoires and more diversity than nontumor tissue repertoires, and tumor T-cell repertoires showed preferential V and J gene usage. Rather than being directly demonstrated, the conclusion that tumor T cells originate in lymph nodes was presented as consistent with a hypothesis. Tumor and nontumor tissue repertoires were found to be significantly more similar in luminal-like than in basal-like breast cancer. The data were judged consistent with most tumor T cells deriving from the lymph node and then expanding within tumor tissue.

TCRdb shows the sequencer as Illumina HiSeq 2000. Multiplex PCR amplification was used to generate the TCR beta chain libraries. The amplified TCR beta chain products were analyzed by high-throughput sequencing. TCRdb reprocessing: public reads trimmed at Q25 with fastp, clones called with MiXCR, in-frame beta chains kept. A single entry per CDR3 protein holds the most common genes and DNA from its merged rows. In this sample the table shows about 140,000 distinct CDR3 sequences, approximately 30% of which occur a single time. Clones ranked in the top ten supply around 2.3% of the sample. This receptor was obtained from a female donor with breast cancer. Some clones in this sample may be carry-over from other donors' samples. Source material: axillary lymph node tissue.

For the CDR3, the sequence is CASSPQGATNEELFF. The DNA is TGTGCCAGCTCACCACAGGGGGCAACTAATGAAGAACTGTTTTTT. The rearranged chain carries TRBV18 and TRBJ1-4, and 7 junctional nucleotides match TRBD1. Counted from cysteine to phenylalanine, this CDR3 has 15 amino acids. Only the CDR3 portion is preserved as DNA: 45 bases, with reading frame beginning at the first base. Based on the germline V gene, the CDR1 and CDR2 sequences are KGHSH and LQKENI.